The T cell receptor (beta chain) under discussion was sequenced for a study of blood T cell repertoires in COVID-19. Study at large: Acute and convalescent COVID-19 specimens originated in the United States, Italy and Spain. In each case, the material was cDNA or gDNA derived from T cells, B-cell-depleted T cells, or PBMCs.

This clone was picked up a small number of times. Seattle's enrolled individuals joined amid active infection and were then monitored longitudinally. With V trimmed by 0 bases and J by 4 bases, 5 bases remained unmatched. There are 15 residues in the CDR3. Germline assignment: CDR1 GTSNPN and CDR2 SVGIG (reference sequence). Original methodology: By means of reference gene primer amplification, nucleated cell counts were estimated. Using immunoSEQ multiplex PCR, the repertoire was profiled, and TCRdb retains in-frame clones only, with some absent. V and J calls and clone size are as listed in that table; D and trimming were resolved from the DNA. The profile shows some 180,000 clones, roughly four fifths of them singletons.

Sequenced material: peripheral blood. The chain joins TRBV30 to TRBJ1-2; the match to TRBD1 covers 10 bases. This clonotype was sampled from a woman aged 40-49 years with COVID-19, enrolled during active disease. CDR3 loop: CAWSVPRTGGYGYTF. CDR3 sequence (DNA): TGTGCCTGGAGTGTCCCCCGGACAGGGGGCTATGGCTACACCTTC.